These 27 T cell receptor beta chains originate from one sample sequenced in a study of T cells in localized non-small cell lung cancer. The repertoire was sequenced with immunoSEQ multiplex PCR; TCRdb's copy has only in-frame clones and lacks some. The repertoire holds about 2,500 clones, with 26% as singletons. This sample comprised lung tumor tissue, obtained before any cancer treatment. Receptors were obtained from a female donor older than 55 with stage I lung adenocarcinoma.

This CDR3 reads CASSEAHRGGTEAFF. CDR3 bases read: TGTGCCAGCAGTGAAGCGCACAGGGGAGGCACTGAAGCTTTC. This chain connects TRBV6-1 to TRBJ1-1; TRBD1 aligns across 7 bases. The CDR3 extends 1 residue past the end of the read, so its final part is completed from the germline J gene. Trimming cost V 0 bases and J 4 bases; bases outside gene matches: 5. This CDR3 contains 15 residues. Germline assignment: CDR1 MNHNS and CDR2 SASEGT.

V gene TRBV11-3 combines with J gene TRBJ2-6; TRBD1 agrees at 9 bases. From germline, CDR1 is SGHNT and CDR2 YENEEA. The CDR3 sequence is 18 residues long. The trim removed 1 base at V and 2 bases at J, leaving 6 bases unmatched. The CDR3 loop is CASSLVGTGKTGANVLTF. In DNA, the CDR3 is TGTGCCAGCAGCTTAGTAGGGACAGGGAAAACTGGGGCCAACGTCCTGACTTTC. Looking up the rest from reference TRBV11-3 and TRBJ2-6 gives the full variable domain: EAGVVQSPRYKIIEKKQPVAFWCNPISGHNTLYWYLQNLGQGPELLIRYENEEAVDDSQLPKDRFSAERLKGVDSTLKIQPAELGDSAVYLCASSLVGTGKTGANVLTFGAGSRLTVL.

By proportion, this clone is large. The rearrangement joins TRBV5-1 to TRBJ2-3, with 7 bases matching TRBD2. The CDR3 totals 14 residues. V gave up 1 base and J gave up 2 bases; unmatched junction bases: 1. The germline gives CDR1 SGHRS, CDR2 YFSETQ. For the CDR3, the DNA is TGCGCCAGCAGCTTGAGCGGGAACACAGATACGCAGTATTTT. The encoded protein is CASSLSGNTDTQYF.

This sequence joins TRBV11-3 and TRBJ1-1; 7 bases fit TRBD1. The germline CDR1 and CDR2 sequences are SGHNT and YENEEA. The length of the CDR3 is 15 residues. V lost 5 bases and J lost 7; bases outside the gene matches: 13. Written as DNA, the CDR3 is TGTGCCAGCAGCCCTGGGGTACAGGGGAAAAATGAAGCTTTCTTT. Encoded protein: CASSPGVQGKNEAFF.

This clone appeared a few times. The chain carries TRBV19 and TRBJ1-5, with D uncertain. CDR1 is LNHDA and CDR2 is SQIVND in the germline V gene (reference sequence). This CDR3 contains 12 residues. Trimming cost V 3 bases and J 11 bases, with 11 bases left between them. The CDR3 sequence is CASSIEFSAQHF. The CDR3 coding sequence is TGTGCCAGTAGTATCGAGTTCTCAGCCCAGCATTTT.

The chain uses TRBV2 and TRBJ2-6, with D hard to call. V was trimmed by 6 bases and J by 2 bases, leaving 14 bases between them. Germline V gives CDR1 SNHLY, CDR2 FYNNEI. The CDR3 runs to 16 residues. The CDR3 region has the DNA TGTGCCAGCAGCTCGGACCGGTCGGCTGGGGCCAACGTCCTGACTTTC. It specifies CASSSDRSAGANVLTF.

This clone was detected a few times. CDR3 sequence: CASLVGTANTEAFF. The CDR3 DNA is TGTGCCAGCTTAGTAGGGACAGCGAACACTGAAGCTTTCTTT. The rearrangement joins TRBV28 to TRBJ1-1; 7 nucleotides align to TRBD1. V was pared by 8 bases and J by 1 base, with 7 bases of the junction left unmatched. The CDR3 sequence is 14 residues long. Germline assignment: CDR1 MDHEN and CDR2 SYDVKM.

The rearrangement links TRBV19 to TRBJ2-7; unclear D gene. The V end was cut by 3 bases, the J end by 2 bases, with 5 bases between. This CDR3 has 12 residues. Per the germline V gene, CDR1 is LNHDA and CDR2 is SQIVND (reference sequence). CDR3 region: CASSINAYEQYF. CDR3 DNA sequence: TGTGCCAGTAGTATTAACGCCTACGAGCAGTACTTC.

The chain links TRBV5-1 to TRBJ2-4; D is possibly TRBD1 (7 bases). The CDR3 covers 15 residues. V was trimmed by 2 bases and J by 9 bases, leaving 18 bases between them. Germline CDR1 is SGHRS and CDR2 is YFSETQ. The CDR3 coding sequence is TGCGCCAGCAGCTTAGGAGGGACAGCCCGACGCATTCAGTACTTC. The encoded protein is CASSLGGTARRIQYF.

The J gene is TRBJ2-4, the V gene TRBV18, with D perhaps TRBD2 (7 bases). Germline values: CDR1 KGHSH, CDR2 LQKENI. This CDR3 contains 15 residues. V was cut by 1 base and J by 7 bases, with 14 bases left in between. The CDR3 reads CASSPRGGDGNIQYF. DNA of the CDR3: TGTGCCAGCTCACCACGGGGGGGCGATGGGAACATTCAGTACTTC.

This clone was picked up a small number of times. The chain joins TRBV6-8 to TRBJ1-1, with D hard to call. The CDR3 runs 14 residues. Germline values: CDR1 MNHGY, CDR2 SAAAGT. Trimming pared 6 bases from V and 1 base from J, leaving 12 bases between. The CDR3 is CASRDWAGNTEAFF. CDR3 in DNA: TGTGCCAGCAGGGATTGGGCGGGGAACACTGAAGCTTTCTTT.

The rearrangement links TRBV19 to TRBJ1-5, with unresolved D. Trimming took 3 bases from V and 6 from J, leaving 12 bases between them. CDR3 length: 14 amino acids. Germline lookup yields CDR1 LNHDA and CDR2 SQIVND (reference sequence). CDR3 nucleotide sequence: TGTGCCAGTAGTATCGGAGTTTCAGGTCAGCCCCAGCATTTT. Translating gives CASSIGVSGQPQHF.

V and J are TRBV18 and TRBJ1-2, with TRBD1 matching 7 bases. This CDR3 is built from 14 residues. Germline CDR1 is KGHSH and CDR2 is LQKENI. Germline trimming cut 3 bases from V and 4 bases from J; bases unmatched to any gene: 5. The CDR3 DNA follows: TGTGCCAGCTCACCGGGGACAGTCGGCTATGGCTACACCTTC. Its translation is CASSPGTVGYGYTF. The full variable domain, its missing parts supplied by reference TRBV18 and TRBJ1-2, is NAGVMQNPRHLVRRRGQEARLRCSPMKGHSHVYWYRQLPEEGLKFMVYLQKENIIDESGMPKERFSAEFPKEGPSILRIQQVVRGDSAAYFCASSPGTVGYGYTFGSGTRLTVV.

This clone occurred a few times. V usage is TRBV11-3 and J usage is TRBJ1-5, with 7 bases matching TRBD1. The germline CDR1 and CDR2 sequences are SGHNT and YENEEA. After removal of 5 bases from V and 7 bases from J, the junction contained 14 bases not matched to a gene. The CDR3 contains 16 residues. CDR3 region: CASSPDYRGSGQPQHF. The DNA for the CDR3 is TGTGCCAGCAGCCCCGATTACAGGGGAAGCGGGCAGCCCCAGCATTTT.

The chain has TRBV30 and TRBJ1-1, with 10 bases that match TRBD1. With 4 bases clipped from V and 1 base from J, the junction kept 3 bases outside the gene matches. CDR3 length: 14 residues. Looked up from germline, CDR1 is GTSNPN and CDR2 is SVGIG (reference sequence). CDR3 loop: CAWNRDRGNTEAFF. CDR3 sequence (DNA): TGTGCCTGGAATAGGGACAGGGGGAACACTGAAGCTTTCTTT.

This chain uses TRBV9 with TRBJ2-1; D gene unclear. The CDR3 extends over 16 amino acids. With 0 bases removed from V and 0 bases from J, the gap between germline ends came to 10 bases. Germline CDR1 is SGDLS and CDR2 is YYNGEE. CDR3 residues: CASSVVGLSSYNEQFF. As DNA, the CDR3 is TGTGCCAGCAGCGTAGTTGGCTTGAGCTCCTACAATGAGCAGTTCTTC.

Sample share makes this clone medium-sized. This sequence joins TRBV9 and TRBJ1-4, with D tentatively TRBD1 (6 bases). The germline V gene encodes CDR1 SGDLS and CDR2 YYNGEE. Trimming cost V 0 bases and J 8 bases, with 8 bases left between them. The CDR3 consists of 13 residues. Here the CDR3 reads CASSVGQGEKLFF. CDR3 coding DNA: TGTGCCAGCAGCGTAGGCCAGGGGGAAAAACTGTTTTTT.

V and J are TRBV19 and TRBJ2-7; TRBD1 matches at 9 bases. Germline CDR1 and CDR2: LNHDA and SQIVND (reference sequence). With 5 bases clipped from V and 3 bases from J, the junction kept 17 bases outside the gene matches. The CDR3 sequence is 18 residues long. The CDR3 sequence: CASSPRTGGADGIYEQYF. CDR3 sequence (DNA): TGTGCCAGTAGTCCTCGTACAGGGGGCGCGGACGGGATCTACGAGCAGTACTTC. The full variable domain, its missing parts supplied by reference TRBV19 and TRBJ2-7, is DGGITQSPKYLFRKEGQNVTLSCEQNLNHDAMYWYRQDPGQGLRLIYYSQIVNDFQKGDIAEGYSVSREKKESFPLTVTSAQKNPTAFYLCASSPRTGGADGIYEQYFGPGTRLTVT.

The gene calls are TRBV11-3 and TRBJ2-2, with D perhaps TRBD1 (6 bases). The CDR3 covers 14 residues. V was cut by 4 bases and J by 7 bases, with 13 bases left in between. Germline CDR1 and CDR2: SGHNT and YENEEA. The CDR3 region is CASSSQGYGGELFF. DNA for the CDR3: TGTGCCAGCAGCTCACAGGGTTATGGCGGGGAGCTGTTTTTT. The variable domain in full, completed from reference TRBV11-3 and TRBJ2-2, reads EAGVVQSPRYKIIEKKQPVAFWCNPISGHNTLYWYLQNLGQGPELLIRYENEEAVDDSQLPKDRFSAERLKGVDSTLKIQPAELGDSAVYLCASSSQGYGGELFFGEGSRLTVL.

V and J are TRBV19 and TRBJ1-5, with D perhaps matching TRBD1 (5 bases). In germline, CDR1 is LNHDA, CDR2 SQIVND (reference sequence). The CDR3 covers 17 residues. V lost 2 bases and J lost 2, with 16 bases in between. CDR3 residues: CASSITRMQGGNQPQHF. CDR3 coding DNA: TGTGCCAGTAGTATAACCCGTATGCAGGGAGGCAATCAGCCCCAGCATTTT.

This clone turned up a few times. The chain carries TRBV18 and TRBJ2-7; TRBD1 is a possible D gene (6 bases). Trimming pared 4 bases from V and 0 bases from J, leaving 16 bases between. CDR3 size: 16 residues. The germline V gene encodes CDR1 KGHSH and CDR2 LQKENI. The DNA of the CDR3 is TGTGCCAGCTCACAGTCCGGGACAAAGAGCTCCTACGAGCAGTACTTC. It translates to CASSQSGTKSSYEQYF.

CDR3: CATSRGGTGARNTEAFF. The CDR3 nucleotides read TGTGCCACCAGCAGGGGCGGGACAGGGGCTCGGAACACTGAAGCTTTCTTT. The chain recombines TRBV15 with TRBJ1-1; TRBD1 agrees at 10 bases. This CDR3 is built from 17 residues. Trimming cost V 3 bases and J 1 base; bases outside gene matches: 8. Germline lookup yields CDR1 LNHNV and CDR2 YYDKDF (reference sequence).

This clone was found a few times. V and J are TRBV28 and TRBJ1-6; no firm D call. The CDR3 length is 14 residues. Germline-derived CDR1 and CDR2 are MDHEN and SYDVKM. With 5 bases removed from V and 10 bases from J, the gap between germline ends came to 15 bases. CDR3 DNA: TGTGCCAGCAGTGACCGGACGTCCGGGTCACCCCTCCACTTT. Its protein product is CASSDRTSGSPLHF.

This chain connects TRBV11-3 to TRBJ2-7; D is uncertain. V was shortened by 3 bases and J by 3 bases, with 12 bases between the two germline ends. Looked up from germline, CDR1 is SGHNT and CDR2 is YENEEA. This CDR3 comprises 14 residues. This CDR3 is CASSFRTPGYEQYF. DNA of the CDR3: TGTGCCAGCAGCTTCCGGACCCCAGGCTACGAGCAGTACTTC.

This clone has a handful of counts. The junction does not match germline at one end; this may be a read error. The J gene is TRBJ1-1, the V gene TRBV19; D is possibly TRBD1 (5 bases). This CDR3 is 13 amino acids long. Germline V gene lookup returns CDR1 LNHDA and CDR2 SQIVND (reference sequence). CDR3 DNA sequence: TGTGCCAGTAGTATAGATCAGGCAGGGCAGCTCGGCTTT. Its translation: CASSIDQAGQLGF.

This clone was picked up one time. This sequence joins TRBV29-1 and TRBJ1-1; weak D call: TRBD1 (6 bases). Trimming removed 5 bases from V and 6 bases from J, with 16 bases in between. The V gene's germline CDR1 is SQVTM and CDR2 ANQGSEA. This CDR3 comprises 13 residues. The CDR3 region has the DNA TGCAGCGTTTGTATACAGGGCAGGCCTGAAGCTTTCTTT. It is translated as CSVCIQGRPEAFF.

The V and J genes are TRBV6-8 and TRBJ2-4; no firm D call. This CDR3 spans 12 amino acids. CDR1 is MNHGY, CDR2 SAAAGT, per germline. V was shortened by 6 bases and J by 4 bases, with 7 bases between the two germline ends. CDR3 sequence (DNA): TGTGCCAGCAGCCTGTCAAAAAACATTCAGTACTTC. Translation: CASSLSKNIQYF.